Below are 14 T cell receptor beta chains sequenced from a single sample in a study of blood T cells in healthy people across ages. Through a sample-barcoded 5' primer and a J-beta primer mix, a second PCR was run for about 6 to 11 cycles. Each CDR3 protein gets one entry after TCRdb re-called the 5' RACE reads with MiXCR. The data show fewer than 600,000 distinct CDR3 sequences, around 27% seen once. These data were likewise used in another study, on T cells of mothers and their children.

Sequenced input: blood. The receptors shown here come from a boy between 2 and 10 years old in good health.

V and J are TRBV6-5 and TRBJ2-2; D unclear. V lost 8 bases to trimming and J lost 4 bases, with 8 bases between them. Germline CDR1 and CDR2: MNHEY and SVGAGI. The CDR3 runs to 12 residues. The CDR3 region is CASAQLTGELFF. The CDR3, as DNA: TGTGCCAGCGCGCAACTCACCGGGGAGCTGTTTTTT.

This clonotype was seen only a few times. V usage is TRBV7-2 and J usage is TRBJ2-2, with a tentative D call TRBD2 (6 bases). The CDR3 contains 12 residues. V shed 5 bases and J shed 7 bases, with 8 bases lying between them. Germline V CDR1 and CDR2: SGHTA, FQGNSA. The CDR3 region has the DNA TGTGCCAGCAGCCGACTAGTCGGGGAGCTGTTTTTT. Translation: CASSRLVGELFF.

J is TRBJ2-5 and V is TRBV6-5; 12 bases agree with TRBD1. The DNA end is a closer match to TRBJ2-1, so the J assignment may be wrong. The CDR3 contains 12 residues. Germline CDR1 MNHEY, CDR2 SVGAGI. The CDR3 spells CASSRGTGGQFF. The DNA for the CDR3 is TGTGCCAGCAGCCGAGGGACAGGGGGCCAGTTCTTC.

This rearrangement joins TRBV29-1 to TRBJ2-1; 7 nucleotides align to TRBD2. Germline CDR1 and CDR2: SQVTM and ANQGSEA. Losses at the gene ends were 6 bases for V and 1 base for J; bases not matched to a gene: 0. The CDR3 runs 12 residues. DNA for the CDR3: TGCAGCGTAGCGGGATCCTACAATGAGCAGTTCTTC. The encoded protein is CSVAGSYNEQFF.

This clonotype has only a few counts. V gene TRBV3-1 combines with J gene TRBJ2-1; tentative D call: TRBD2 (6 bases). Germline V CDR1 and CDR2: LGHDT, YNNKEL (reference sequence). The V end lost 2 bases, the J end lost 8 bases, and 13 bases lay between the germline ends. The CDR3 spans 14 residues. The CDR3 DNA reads TGTGCCAGCAGCCAATCTAGCGCGAGGGATGAGCAGTTCTTC. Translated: CASSQSSARDEQFF.

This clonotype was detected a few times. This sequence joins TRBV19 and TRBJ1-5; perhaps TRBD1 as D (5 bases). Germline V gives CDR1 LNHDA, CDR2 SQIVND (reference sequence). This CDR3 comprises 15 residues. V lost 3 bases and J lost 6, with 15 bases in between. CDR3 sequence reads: CASSMQGHRGQPQHF. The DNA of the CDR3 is TGTGCCAGTAGTATGCAGGGCCATCGAGGTCAGCCCCAGCATTTT.

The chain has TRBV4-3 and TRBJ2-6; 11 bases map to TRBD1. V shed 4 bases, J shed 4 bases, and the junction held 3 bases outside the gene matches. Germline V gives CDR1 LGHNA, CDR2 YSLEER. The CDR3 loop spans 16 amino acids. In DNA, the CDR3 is TGCGCCAGCAGCCCGGACAGGGGGCGAGGGGCCAACGTCCTGACTTTC. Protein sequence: CASSPDRGRGANVLTF.

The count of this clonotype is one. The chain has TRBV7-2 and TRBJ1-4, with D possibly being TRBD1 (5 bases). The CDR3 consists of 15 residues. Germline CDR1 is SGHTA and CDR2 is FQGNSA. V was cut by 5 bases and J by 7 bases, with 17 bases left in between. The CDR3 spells CASSPGGGVFEKLFF. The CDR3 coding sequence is TGTGCCAGCAGCCCCGGGGGGGGAGTTTTTGAAAAACTGTTTTTT.

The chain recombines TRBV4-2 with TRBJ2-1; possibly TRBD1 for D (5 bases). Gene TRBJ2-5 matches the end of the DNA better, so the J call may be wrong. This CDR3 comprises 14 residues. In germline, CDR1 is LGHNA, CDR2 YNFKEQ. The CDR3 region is CASSQDRASETQYF. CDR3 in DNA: TGTGCCAGCAGCCAAGACAGGGCGTCAGAGACCCAGTACTTC.

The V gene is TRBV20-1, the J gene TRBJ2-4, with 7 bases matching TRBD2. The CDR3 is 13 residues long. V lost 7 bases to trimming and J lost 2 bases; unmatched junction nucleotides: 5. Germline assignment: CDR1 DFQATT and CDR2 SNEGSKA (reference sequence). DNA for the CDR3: TGCAGTGGGAGCGGGATGACCAAAAACATTCAGTACTTC. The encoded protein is CSGSGMTKNIQYF.

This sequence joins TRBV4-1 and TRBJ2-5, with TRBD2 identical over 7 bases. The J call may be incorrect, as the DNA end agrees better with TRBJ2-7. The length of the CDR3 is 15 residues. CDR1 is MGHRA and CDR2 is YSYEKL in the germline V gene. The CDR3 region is CASSHPISGTYEQYF. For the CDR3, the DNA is TGCGCCAGCAGCCACCCTATAAGCGGGACCTACGAGCAGTACTTC.

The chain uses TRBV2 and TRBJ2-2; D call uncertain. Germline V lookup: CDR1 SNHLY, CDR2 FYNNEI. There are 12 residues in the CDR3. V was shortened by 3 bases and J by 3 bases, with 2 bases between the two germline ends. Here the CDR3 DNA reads TGTGCCAGCAGTGACTACACCGGGGAGCTGTTTTTT. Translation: CASSDYTGELFF. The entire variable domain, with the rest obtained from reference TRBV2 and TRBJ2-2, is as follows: EPEVTQTPSHQVTQMGQEVILRCVPISNHLYFYWYRQILGQKVEFLVSFYNNEISEKSEIFDDQFSVERPDGSNFTLKIRSTKLEDSAMYFCASSDYTGELFFGEGSRLTVL.

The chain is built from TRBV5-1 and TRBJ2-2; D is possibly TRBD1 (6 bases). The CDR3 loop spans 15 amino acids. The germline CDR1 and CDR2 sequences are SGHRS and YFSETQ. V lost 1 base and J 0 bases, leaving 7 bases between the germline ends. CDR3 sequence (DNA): TGCGCCAGCAGCTTGCAGGGGCCGAACACCGGGGAGCTGTTTTTT. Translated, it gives CASSLQGPNTGELFF. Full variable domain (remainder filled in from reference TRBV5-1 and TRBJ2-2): KAGVTQTPRYLIKTRGQQVTLSCSPISGHRSVSWYQQTPGQGLQFLFEYFSETQRNKGNFPGRFSGRQFSNSRSEMNVSTLELGDSALYLCASSLQGPNTGELFFGEGSRLTVL.

The CDR3 sequence: CASSVEGKRGSNEQFF. The CDR3 DNA reads as TGTGCCAGCAGCGTGGAAGGGAAGCGGGGGTCGAATGAGCAGTTCTTC. This chain links TRBV9 with TRBJ2-1, with TRBD2 matching 8 bases. The CDR3 is made up of 16 amino acids. Germline values: CDR1 SGDLS, CDR2 YYNGEE. V was pared by 2 bases and J by 7 bases, with 11 bases of the junction left unmatched.